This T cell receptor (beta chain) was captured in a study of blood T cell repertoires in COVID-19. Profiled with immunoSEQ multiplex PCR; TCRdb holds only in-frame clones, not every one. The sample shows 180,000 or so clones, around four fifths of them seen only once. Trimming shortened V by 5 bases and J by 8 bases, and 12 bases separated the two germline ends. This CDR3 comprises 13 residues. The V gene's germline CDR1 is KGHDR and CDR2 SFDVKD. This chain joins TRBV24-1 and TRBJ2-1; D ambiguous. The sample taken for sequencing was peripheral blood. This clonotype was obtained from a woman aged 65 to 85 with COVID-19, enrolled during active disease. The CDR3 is CATSGPGSDEQFF. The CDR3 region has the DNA TGTGCCACCAGTGGTCCGGGTTCGGATGAGCAGTTCTTC.